Listed here are 2 T cell receptor beta chains from one sample, sequenced in a study of blood T cell repertoires in COVID-19. The protocol was immunoSEQ multiplex PCR, while the TCRdb copy is restricted to in-frame clones and leaves out a portion. The sample has over 70,000 clones, 90% seen once. Sequences were obtained from peripheral blood. These TCRs come from an elderly woman with active or convalescent COVID-19.

The chain combines TRBV18 with TRBJ2-5; TRBD2 matches 11 bases. Germline lookup yields CDR1 KGHSH and CDR2 LQKENI. The J segment lost 2 bases and the V segment lost 4 bases, leaving 6 bases of the junction unmatched. The CDR3 length is 16 residues. CDR3 sequence (DNA): TGTGCCAGCTCACAGGGACTAGCGGAGATTCAAGAGACCCAGTACTTC. Translation: CASSQGLAEIQETQYF.

The rearrangement uses TRBV6-5 and TRBJ2-1; 9 bases align to TRBD2. The CDR3 extends over 14 amino acids. Germline CDR1 is MNHEY and CDR2 is SVGAGI. V was pared by 6 bases and J by 7 bases, with 7 bases of the junction left unmatched. This CDR3 reads CASRPSGRRNEQFF. CDR3 DNA sequence: TGTGCCAGCAGACCGAGCGGGAGGCGGAATGAGCAGTTCTTC.